Sequencing of this T cell receptor (beta chain) was carried out in a study of CD8 T cells in ankylosing spondylitis (dated by TCRdb to about 2017). The study in broad terms: To find TCR variants linked to disease, the study profiled T cell receptor beta repertoires in ankylosing spondylitis patients and healthy donors. The whole study cohort included about a hundred healthy donors and 20 to 25 ankylosing spondylitis patients. Peripheral blood was sampled, and synovial fluid was also collected from ankylosing spondylitis patients.

The investigation overall reported the following: Some motif variants were previously reported in synovial fluid and blood of reactive arthritis patients, suggesting common disease-initiation mechanisms. A TCR beta motif made up of roughly eight highly homologous amino acid variants appeared to be characteristic of blood from ankylosing spondylitis patients. The disease-linked clones were reported as significantly enriched in matched synovial fluid samples from ankylosing spondylitis patients. The disease-linked clones had a CD8+ phenotype and were found at relatively low frequencies in peripheral blood.

This clonotype has at least ten counts. Its antigen remains undetermined. Base qualities are not at hand, and no much larger clone is one base apart. Including cysteine and phenylalanine, the CDR3 has 15 amino acids. Only CDR3 DNA is held: 45 bases, read in frame from base 1. CDR1 and CDR2, looked up from the germline V gene, are SQVTM and ANQGSEA. V was cut back by 6 bases and J by 2 bases, leaving a gap of 19 bases between them. The listed sequencing device is Illumina HiSeq 2500. Quantitative 5'-RACE with molecular barcodes was used to prepare TCR beta libraries. The original methods were these. A new computational method based on a probabilistic model of VDJ rearrangement was used to identify disease-linked TCR variants. TCRdb's own reprocessing of the public reads used fastp at Q25 and MiXCR and kept productive beta chains. Each CDR3 protein gets just one entry, which takes the most common genes and DNA from the rows behind it. The V and J calls were determined by TCRdb, not by the authors. The sample includes some 840,000 distinct CDR3 sequences, with 10% to 15% observed a single time. Of the sample, about 0.49% falls within the top ten clones.

The chain was built from TRBV29-1 and TRBJ1-1, and TRBD1 may be the D gene, going by 5 matching bases. Sequencing used blood, either unsorted or a sorted T cell fraction (not recorded which). This TCR derives from a male donor with ankylosing spondylitis. The DNA reads TGCAGCGTGGGGACCGCCCAGGGCTCTAACACTGAAGCTTTCTTT. Its protein reads: CSVGTAQGSNTEAFF. Beyond the CDR3, the reference TRBV29-1 and TRBJ1-1 genes provide the residues; the full variable domain reads: SAVISQKPSRDICQRGTSLTIQCQVDSQVTMMFWYRQQPGQSLTLIATANQGSEATYESGFVIDKFPISRPNLTFSTLTVSNMSPEDSSIYLCSVGTAQGSNTEAFFGQGTRLTVV.